The rows below give T cell receptor beta chains drawn from one sample of a study of T cell responses to AZD1222 COVID-19 vaccine. Profiling relied on immunoSEQ multiplex PCR, and the TCRdb table lists in-frame clones only, not all of them. Here the sample spans over 120,000 clones, around 90% being singletons. Source: peripheral blood, taken 28 days after the second dose of the MenACWY control vaccine. Every receptor here comes from an adult who received the MenACWY meningococcal vaccine as a control. CDR3s include the opening cysteine and the closing phenylalanine or tryptophan. Rows give clone size only sometimes, using once, few, many, or a class for an expanded clone.

clone size	V gene	J gene	CDR3 length	CDR3 protein
.	TRBV2	TRBJ1-4	15	CASSTQGINREKLFF
.	TRBV10-3	TRBJ1-1	15	CAISDSRVLRPEAFF
.	TRBV5-1	TRBJ2-7	14	CASSLGDSSYEQYF
.	TRBV20-1	TRBJ1-1	12	CSASPTTHEAFF
.	TRBV6-2/TRBV6-3	TRBJ1-2	14	CASSSRGGGYGYTF
once	TRBV27	TRBJ2-3	16	CASSLMARSVADTQYF
.	TRBV19	TRBJ1-1	16	CASSARDDGRKTEAFF
once	TRBV11-2	TRBJ2-3	13	CASRRQFTDTQYF
.	TRBV6-2/TRBV6-3	TRBJ2-1	12	CASSSGYDEQFF
.	TRBV5-6	TRBJ2-1	14	CASSLVLQGGEQFF
.	TRBV7-2	TRBJ2-3	16	CASSRWTSGSSDTQYF
.	TRBV7-2	TRBJ1-6	19	CASSLDLPSLRQDNSPLHF
.	TRBV28	TRBJ1-5	14	CASSSVAANQPQHF
.	TRBV28	TRBJ1-1	14	CASSIQGTNTEAFF
once	TRBV11-3	TRBJ1-2	13	CASSLAVFEGYTF
.	TRBV5-1	TRBJ2-1	17	CASSLVPSGGGGNEQFF
few	TRBV30	TRBJ1-2	13	CAWSLGGPYGYTF
.	TRBV7-9	TRBJ2-3	15	CASSSPGQGANTQYF
few	TRBV4-2	TRBJ2-7	12	CASSANRGEQYF
.	TRBV5-1	TRBJ1-4	14	CASSPTGFNEKLFF